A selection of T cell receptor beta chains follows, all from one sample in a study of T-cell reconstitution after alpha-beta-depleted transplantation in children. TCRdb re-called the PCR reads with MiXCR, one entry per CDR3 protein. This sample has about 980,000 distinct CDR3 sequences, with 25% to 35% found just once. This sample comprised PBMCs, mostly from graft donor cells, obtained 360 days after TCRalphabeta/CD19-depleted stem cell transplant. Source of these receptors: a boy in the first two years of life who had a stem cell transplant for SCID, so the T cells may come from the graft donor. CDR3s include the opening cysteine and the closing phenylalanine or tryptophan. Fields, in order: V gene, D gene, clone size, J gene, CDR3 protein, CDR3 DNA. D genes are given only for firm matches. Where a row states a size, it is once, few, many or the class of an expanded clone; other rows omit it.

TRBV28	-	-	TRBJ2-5	CASSPLLETQYF	TGTGCCAGCAGTCCCCTCCTAGAGACCCAGTACTTC
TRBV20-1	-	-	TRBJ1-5	CSARDRGSLSNQPQHF	TGCAGTGCTAGAGACAGGGGTTCGTTAAGCAATCAGCCCCAGCATTTT
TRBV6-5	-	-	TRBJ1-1	CASWGRAAEAFF	TGTGCCAGCTGGGGTAGGGCGGCTGAAGCTTTCTTT
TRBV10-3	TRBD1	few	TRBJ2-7	CAISGTGTEQYF	TGTGCCATCAGTGGGACAGGGACCGAGCAGTACTTC
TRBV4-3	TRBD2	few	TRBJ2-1	CASSQDVAGPFNNEQFF	TGCGCCAGCAGCCAAGATGTAGCGGGGCCATTTAACAATGAGCAGTTCTTC
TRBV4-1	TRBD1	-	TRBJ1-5	CASSQDLGTGPRNQPQHF	TGCGCCAGCAGCCAAGACCTCGGGACAGGGCCCCGCAATCAGCCCCAGCATTTT
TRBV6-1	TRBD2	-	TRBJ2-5	CASSQLAGGRETQYF	TGTGCCAGCAGTCAATTAGCGGGCGGGAGGGAGACCCAGTACTTC
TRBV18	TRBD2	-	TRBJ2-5	CASSFRNQLPGLAGVRKETQYF	TGTGCCAGCTCATTCCGAAACCAGCTCCCGGGACTAGCGGGGGTGAGAAAAGAGACCCAGTACTTC
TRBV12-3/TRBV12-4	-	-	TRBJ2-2	CASSPPRDTTGELFF	TGTGCCAGCAGTCCACCCCGGGACACGACCGGGGAGCTGTTTTTT
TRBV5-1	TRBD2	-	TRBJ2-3	CASSSWGLLDTQYF	TGCGCCAGCAGTTCGTGGGGACTACTAGATACGCAGTATTTT
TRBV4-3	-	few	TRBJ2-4	CASSRSGTPPENIQYF	TGCGCCAGCAGCCGTTCCGGGACACCGCCAGAAAACATTCAGTACTTC
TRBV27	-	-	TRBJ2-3	CASSPDRPGTDTQYF	TGTGCCAGCAGCCCGGACCGGCCGGGCACAGATACGCAGTATTTT